These T cell receptor beta chains were read from a single sample in a study. TCRdb used MiXCR to reprocess the 5' RACE reads, holding one entry per CDR3 protein. The table has approximately 31,000 distinct CDR3 sequences, roughly 24% seen once. Source material: naive CD4+ T cells sorted from a lymph node. The receptors originated from a female donor with breast cancer. Both conserved end residues are part of each CDR3. D genes are given only for firm matches. Size values are once, few and many counts, or a class for expanded clones, and some rows have none.

TRBJ2-5,TRBV5-4,NA,TRBD2,CASSLVAGVDETQYF,TGTGCCAGCAGCTTGGTTGCGGGGGTCGATGAGACCCAGTACTTC
TRBJ2-7,TRBV20-1,NA,NA,CSARKVLGNYEQYF,TGCAGTGCTAGGAAGGTTCTCGGGAACTACGAGCAGTACTTC
TRBJ2-7,TRBV12-3/TRBV12-4,NA,NA,CASSLLYTGPGGEQYF,TGTGCCAGCAGTCTACTCTACACGGGCCCCGGGGGCGAGCAGTACTTC
TRBJ2-3,TRBV27,few,NA,CASTSMGTDTQYF,TGTGCCAGCACCTCTATGGGCACAGATACGCAGTATTTT
TRBJ1-1,TRBV5-1,NA,NA,CASSSEGFREAFF,TGCGCCAGCAGCTCCGAGGGGTTCCGGGAAGCTTTCTTT
TRBJ1-5,TRBV12-3/TRBV12-4,NA,NA,CASSFDSPNQPQHF,TGTGCCAGCAGTTTCGACTCCCCCAATCAGCCCCAGCATTTT
TRBJ2-7,TRBV5-1,medium-sized,TRBD1,CASSSQGVAYEQYF,TGCGCCAGCAGCTCCCAGGGGGTTGCCTACGAGCAGTACTTC
TRBJ2-5,TRBV5-1,NA,NA,CASSLGGEETQYF,TGCGCCAGCAGCTTGGGAGGGGAAGAGACCCAGTACTTC
TRBJ1-5,TRBV21-1,NA,NA,CASSPPGGQPQHF,TGTGCCAGCAGCCCCCCCGGTGGGCAGCCCCAGCATTTT
TRBJ1-2,TRBV5-1,NA,NA,CASSVVRGQGYTF,TGCGCCAGCAGCGTGGTACGGGGCCAGGGCTACACCTTC
TRBJ1-6,TRBV7-3,NA,NA,CASSLNQNSPLHF,TGTGCCAGCAGCTTAAACCAGAATTCACCCCTCCACTTT
TRBJ1-1,TRBV9,NA,TRBD1,CASSAFGTGNTEAFF,TGTGCCAGCAGCGCGTTCGGGACAGGGAACACTGAAGCTTTCTTT
TRBJ1-2,TRBV3-1,NA,NA,CASSQVEGEVGYTF,TGTGCCAGCAGCCAAGTAGAAGGGGAGGTCGGCTACACCTTC
TRBJ2-3,TRBV4-1,few,NA,CASSPTTGPPGDTQYF,TGCGCCAGCAGCCCAACGACAGGCCCCCCGGGAGATACGCAGTATTTT
TRBJ2-1,TRBV5-6,few,TRBD2,CASSLPLARLAGVGEQFF,TGTGCCAGCAGCTTGCCCCTCGCCCGACTAGCGGGAGTAGGTGAGCAGTTCTTC
TRBJ2-5,TRBV5-1,NA,NA,CASSSLQGGSEAQYF,TGCGCCAGCAGCTCCTTACAGGGAGGATCTGAGGCCCAGTACTTC
TRBJ2-7,TRBV4-1,few,NA,CASSQTMGDNYEQYF,TGCGCCAGCAGCCAGACTATGGGGGATAACTACGAGCAGTACTTC
TRBJ2-3,TRBV4-1,NA,NA,CASSQRVTDTQYF,TGCGCCAGCAGCCAACGGGTGACAGATACGCAGTATTTT
TRBJ2-1,TRBV20-1,few,TRBD1,CSARNRDRYNEQFF,TGCAGTGCTAGGAACCGGGACAGATACAATGAGCAGTTCTTC
TRBJ1-1,TRBV20-1,NA,NA,CSATDGNTEAFF,TGCAGTGCCACGGACGGGAACACTGAAGCTTTCTTT
TRBJ2-7,TRBV28,many,NA,CATTDREVQYF,TGTGCCACCACTGACAGGGAGGTGCAGTACTTC
TRBJ1-2,TRBV5-5,NA,NA,CASSLWNLEDGYTF,TGTGCCAGCAGCCTGTGGAACTTAGAAGACGGCTACACCTTC
TRBJ1-1,TRBV14,NA,NA,CASSRSTGWYTEAFF,TGTGCCAGCAGCCGATCAACAGGGTGGTACACTGAAGCTTTCTTT
TRBJ2-7,TRBV12-3/TRBV12-4,NA,TRBD2,CASSLSSGNSYEQYF,TGTGCCAGCAGTTTATCTAGCGGCAACTCCTACGAGCAGTACTTC
TRBJ2-1,TRBV9,NA,NA,CASSVSVLTFMNEQFF,TGTGCCAGCAGCGTATCTGTACTTACGTTTATGAATGAGCAGTTCTTC
TRBJ1-1,TRBV5-5,few,TRBD1,CASSRTGGTEAFF,TGTGCCAGCAGCAGGACAGGGGGAACTGAAGCTTTCTTT
TRBJ1-6,TRBV6-1,few,NA,CASTELWSNSPLHF,TGTGCCAGCACTGAACTTTGGTCTAATTCACCCCTCCACTTT
TRBJ2-5,TRBV29-1,NA,NA,CSAGWSETQYF,TGCAGCGCAGGGTGGTCGGAGACCCAGTACTTC
TRBJ2-2,TRBV6-5,few,NA,CASSSLRLETGELFF,TGTGCCAGCAGTTCCCTACGGTTGGAGACCGGGGAGCTGTTTTTT
TRBJ2-1,TRBV20-1,many,TRBD1,CSASLGDRVFYNEQFF,TGCAGTGCTAGCTTAGGGGACAGGGTATTCTACAATGAGCAGTTCTTC
TRBJ2-7,TRBV7-9,NA,NA,CASSQEMSGEQYF,TGTGCCAGCAGCCAAGAAATGTCTGGAGAGCAGTACTTC
TRBJ1-5,TRBV7-9,NA,TRBD1,CASSRQGAGNQPQHF,TGTGCCAGCAGCCGACAGGGGGCAGGCAATCAGCCCCAGCATTTT
TRBJ2-3,TRBV28,NA,TRBD2,CASKTSRYLASTDTQYF,TGTGCCAGCAAGACTAGCAGATACCTTGCTAGCACAGATACGCAGTATTTT
TRBJ1-1,TRBV6-1,few,NA,CASSRPGGGEAFF,TGTGCCAGCAGTCGTCCCGGAGGCGGTGAAGCTTTCTTT
TRBJ2-7,TRBV6-5,NA,TRBD1,CASSYYDRESYEQYF,TGTGCCAGCAGTTACTACGACAGGGAATCCTACGAGCAGTACTTC
TRBJ2-3,TRBV5-1,NA,TRBD1,CASRPGTGLTDTQYF,TGCGCCAGCAGACCCGGGACAGGGCTCACAGATACGCAGTATTTT
TRBJ2-3,TRBV12-3/TRBV12-4,NA,NA,CASTSLGRDEDTQYF,TGTGCCAGCACCTCCCTAGGGCGGGATGAGGATACGCAGTATTTT
TRBJ2-3,TRBV15,NA,TRBD1,CATATGGASDTQYF,TGTGCCACCGCTACAGGGGGCGCTTCAGATACGCAGTATTTT
TRBJ2-4,TRBV7-2,many,NA,CASSLRLAKNIQYF,TGTGCCAGCAGCTTACGATTAGCCAAAAACATTCAGTACTTC
TRBJ2-6,TRBV4-1,NA,NA,CASLGDVGANALTF,TGCGCCAGCCTCGGGGACGTTGGGGCCAACGCCCTGACTTTC
TRBJ2-7,TRBV11-2,few,TRBD2,CASSLEGLAQYEQYF,TGTGCCAGCAGCTTAGAGGGACTAGCACAGTACGAGCAGTACTTC
TRBJ2-7,TRBV7-2,few,TRBD2,CASSLLAGGKTYEQYF,TGTGCCAGCAGCTTACTAGCGGGAGGGAAGACCTACGAGCAGTACTTC
TRBJ2-1,TRBV10-2,NA,NA,CASSVGGGALNEQFF,TGCGCCAGCAGTGTGGGGGGTGGGGCCTTGAATGAGCAGTTCTTC
TRBJ1-5,TRBV6-1,few,NA,CATQILRNQPQHF,TGTGCCACCCAAATACTGCGCAATCAGCCCCAGCATTTT
TRBJ2-7,TRBV4-1,few,NA,CASSQRTGEGEQYF,TGCGCCAGCAGCCAACGAACAGGGGAGGGCGAGCAGTACTTC
TRBJ1-1,TRBV7-2,NA,NA,CASSLGKDEAFF,TGTGCCAGCAGCTTAGGCAAAGATGAAGCTTTCTTT
TRBJ1-3,TRBV7-8,many,NA,CASSLGTGNTIYF,TGTGCCAGCAGCCTCGGGACAGGAAACACCATATATTTT
TRBJ2-1,TRBV28,many,TRBD2,CASSLVAGTYNEQFF,TGTGCCAGCAGCCTCGTAGCGGGTACTTACAATGAGCAGTTCTTC
TRBJ1-4,TRBV27,NA,NA,CASSAVGTLGATNGKLFF,TGTGCCAGCAGTGCCGTCGGGACCCTAGGTGCAACTAATGGAAAACTGTTTTTT
TRBJ2-5,TRBV9,NA,NA,CASSVGAHREETQYF,TGTGCCAGCAGCGTAGGGGCACACAGGGAAGAGACCCAGTACTTC
TRBJ2-2,TRBV9,NA,NA,CASSVDASKGPNTGELFF,TGTGCCAGCAGCGTAGACGCTAGCAAGGGACCGAACACCGGGGAGCTGTTTTTT
TRBJ2-7,TRBV4-1,few,NA,CASSQGVGTYEQYF,TGCGCCAGCAGCCAAGGGGTGGGGACCTACGAGCAGTACTTC
TRBJ2-7,TRBV7-8,many,TRBD1,CASRPGQHYEQYF,TGTGCCAGCAGACCGGGACAGCACTACGAGCAGTACTTC